The 30 T cell receptor beta chains presented below share a single source sample, sequenced in a study of radiotherapy plus CTLA-4 blockade in lung cancer. Measured with immunoSEQ multiplex PCR; TCRdb has only the in-frame clones, and not every one. Among about 88,000 clones listed, around 72% were seen once. This sample comprised peripheral blood, obtained from a patient treated with radiotherapy plus ipilimumab. Receptors originate from a human donor with non-small cell lung cancer that progressed on radiotherapy plus ipilimumab.

This chain joins TRBV27 and TRBJ1-2, with D possibly being TRBD1 (5 bases). The V gene lost 8 bases and the J gene lost 4 bases, with 14 bases spanning the gap. CDR3 size: 13 residues. Germline CDR1 and CDR2: MNHEY and SMNVEV (reference sequence). The CDR3 protein is CASGPRGGYGYTF. CDR3 DNA: TGTGCCAGCGGTCCCCGCGGGGGCTATGGCTACACCTTC.

This clone has only a few counts. The rearrangement links TRBV28 to TRBJ2-1, with D perhaps matching TRBD1 (5 bases). CDR1 MDHEN and CDR2 SYDVKM come from the germline V gene. The CDR3 extends over 13 amino acids. Trimming took off 9 bases at V and 2 bases at J, with 11 bases between the two ends. The CDR3 loop is CASRRVAYNEQFF. As DNA, the CDR3 is TGTGCCAGTCGCAGGGTCGCCTACAATGAGCAGTTCTTC.

This clone was counted only a few times. The J gene is TRBJ2-7, the V gene TRBV7-2, with D perhaps matching TRBD2 (6 bases). V shed 4 bases and J shed 2 bases, with 15 bases lying between them. Germline loops: CDR1 SGHTA, CDR2 FQGNSA. The CDR3 sequence is 15 residues long. CDR3 bases: TGTGCCAGCAGCTCCCTGGGGGAGGTAGCCTACGAGCAGTACTTC. Translating gives CASSSLGEVAYEQYF.

The chain links TRBV28 to TRBJ1-5; tentative D call: TRBD1 (5 bases). Germline-derived CDR1 and CDR2 are MDHEN and SYDVKM. Trimming stripped 2 bases from V and 4 bases from J, with 9 bases between. The CDR3 extends over 14 amino acids. CDR3 loop: CASSLGGENQPQHF. The CDR3 DNA is TGTGCCAGCAGTTTAGGGGGGGAGAATCAGCCCCAGCATTTT.

This chain connects TRBV5-1 to TRBJ1-1, with TRBD1 matching over 9 bases. CDR3 length: 20 residues. With V trimmed by 4 bases and J by 1 base, 20 bases remained unmatched. Germline lookup yields CDR1 SGHRS and CDR2 YFSETQ. The CDR3 loop is CASSPSSLTGGRVRNTEAFF. CDR3 nucleotide sequence: TGCGCCAGCAGCCCTTCGTCATTGACAGGGGGACGGGTTAGGAACACTGAAGCTTTCTTT.

The chain couples TRBV27 to TRBJ2-3; TRBD1 aligns across 10 bases. This CDR3 comprises 16 residues. V trimming: 1 base; J trimming: 5 bases; junction bases outside the gene matches: 6. The germline CDR1 and CDR2 sequences are MNHEY and SMNVEV (reference sequence). The CDR3 spells CASSLFGTGEGDTQYF. CDR3 nucleotides: TGTGCCAGCAGTTTATTCGGGACAGGGGAAGGAGATACGCAGTATTTT.

This rearrangement joins TRBV27 to TRBJ2-7; D is unresolved. The CDR3 has 13 amino acids. CDR1 is MNHEY, CDR2 SMNVEV, per germline (reference sequence). V was pared by 4 bases and J by 2 bases, with 9 bases between. As DNA, the CDR3 is TGTGCCAGCAGTTATGGCCAAACCTACGAGCAGTACTTC. Its translation: CASSYGQTYEQYF.

The V call is TRBV28, the J call TRBJ2-7, with 7 bases matching TRBD2. Losses at the gene ends were 1 base for V and 4 bases for J; bases not matched to a gene: 7. The CDR3 spans 15 residues. Per the germline V gene, CDR1 is MDHEN and CDR2 is SYDVKM. The CDR3 here is CASSLYPGGGYEQYF. CDR3 nucleotides: TGTGCCAGCAGTTTATATCCGGGAGGAGGGTACGAGCAGTACTTC.

This clone has more than one count but fewer than ten. The V gene is TRBV6-5, the J gene TRBJ2-1; the match to TRBD1 covers 9 bases. Germline V gene data show CDR1 as MNHEY and CDR2 as SVGAGI. V lost 6 bases and J lost 6; bases outside the gene matches: 3. This CDR3 comprises 13 residues. The CDR3 bases are TGTGCCAGCAGACAGGGGGCAAGCAATGAGCAGTTCTTC. This gives the protein CASRQGASNEQFF.

The sample holds a few counts of this clone. An end of the junction does not agree with germline; a read error may underlie this. This chain links TRBV4-1 with TRBJ2-2; D possibly corresponds to TRBD1 (6 bases). Germline CDR1 reads MGHRA; CDR2 reads YSYEKL. CDR3 length equals 14 residues. The CDR3 is CASSQDTGPGELFF. CDR3 nucleotide sequence: TGTGCCAGCAGCCAAGATACAGGGCCCGGGGAGCTGTTTTTT.

This chain uses TRBV11-2 with TRBJ1-2; D gene uncertain. Trimming shortened V by 5 bases and J by 2 bases, and 9 bases separated the two germline ends. The CDR3 has 13 amino acids. CDR1 SGHAT and CDR2 FQNNGV come from the germline V gene. The CDR3 here is CASSLTENYGYTF. Here the CDR3 DNA reads TGTGCCAGCAGCCTTACAGAGAACTATGGCTACACCTTC.

The V call is TRBV28, the J call TRBJ2-1; TRBD2 matches at 8 bases. V trimming: 6 bases; J trimming: 2 bases; junction bases outside the gene matches: 6. The CDR3 is 15 residues long. From germline, CDR1 is MDHEN and CDR2 SYDVKM. CDR3 sequence: CASSKRGGTYNEQFF. The CDR3 bases are TGTGCCAGCAGCAAACGGGGGGGGACCTACAATGAGCAGTTCTTC. Full variable domain (rest looked up from reference TRBV28 and TRBJ2-1): DVKVTQSSRYLVKRTGEKVFLECVQDMDHENMFWYRQDPGLGLRLIYFSYDVKMKEKGDIPEGYSVSREKKERFSLILESASTNQTSMYLCASSKRGGTYNEQFFGPGTRLTVL.

The chain uses TRBV27 and TRBJ2-7; 9 bases line up with TRBD2. Losses at the gene ends were 3 bases for V and 2 bases for J; bases not matched to a gene: 2. Per germline, CDR1 MNHEY and CDR2 SMNVEV (reference sequence). The length of the CDR3 is 14 residues. As DNA, the CDR3 is TGTGCCAGCAGTTTGAGCGGGAGGACCTACGAGCAGTACTTC. Its translation is CASSLSGRTYEQYF.

The chain recombines TRBV6-6 with TRBJ1-4; D perhaps matches TRBD1 (5 bases). CDR1 MNHNY and CDR2 SVGAGI come from the germline V gene (reference sequence). The V gene lost 4 bases and the J gene lost 8 bases, with 14 bases spanning the gap. This CDR3 has 14 residues. The CDR3 DNA reads as TGTGCCAGCAGTTCGACAGCGCTTCGGGAAAAACTGTTTTTT. This gives the protein CASSSTALREKLFF.

The rearrangement links TRBV7-9 to TRBJ1-6; no clear D gene. Germline CDR1 is SEHNR and CDR2 is FQNEAQ (reference sequence). The V and J ends lost 2 bases and 8 bases respectively, with 10 bases between them. CDR3 length: 14 residues. CDR3 nucleotide sequence: TGTGCCAGCAGCTTATCGGCAGGTGATTCACCCCTCCACTTT. Translation gives CASSLSAGDSPLHF.

This clone was counted a single time. CDR3 loop: CASSQSFKAPSEAFF. In nucleotides, the CDR3 is TGCGCCAGCAGCCAATCATTTAAGGCACCCTCTGAAGCTTTCTTT. The chain joins TRBV4-1 to TRBJ1-1, with D unclear. The germline V gene has CDR1 MGHRA and CDR2 YSYEKL. The CDR3 has 15 amino acids. Trimming took 2 bases from V and 6 from J, leaving 16 bases between them.

This rearrangement joins TRBV4-2 to TRBJ2-1, with no clear D. CDR1 is LGHNA, CDR2 YNFKEQ, per germline. Trimming stripped 1 base from V and 7 bases from J, with 5 bases between. The CDR3 has 12 residues. The chain's CDR3 is CASSQGANEQFF. CDR3 sequence (DNA): TGTGCCAGCAGCCAAGGGGCGAATGAGCAGTTCTTC.

V is TRBV27 and J is TRBJ2-1; 9 positions match TRBD1. With 9 bases clipped from V and 5 bases from J, the junction kept 14 bases outside the gene matches. Germline CDR1 MNHEY, CDR2 SMNVEV (reference sequence). CDR3 length: 16 residues. DNA of the CDR3: TGTGCCAGTGGAATACCCGGGACAGGGTCCCACAATGAGCAGTTCTTC. It specifies CASGIPGTGSHNEQFF.

The chain has TRBV5-1 and TRBJ2-7; D might be TRBD1 or TRBD2, each matching 5 bases. V lost 0 bases and J lost 2, with 9 bases in between. Germline loops: CDR1 SGHRS, CDR2 YFSETQ. This CDR3 is 14 amino acids long. The CDR3 region has the DNA TGCGCCAGCAGCTTGGAGGGACCCCCCTACGAGCAGTACTTC. Amino acids: CASSLEGPPYEQYF.

DNA of the CDR3: TGTGCCAGCAGCCCCCGGACAGGGGCTAACTATGGCTACACCTTC. It yields the protein CASSPRTGANYGYTF. The rearrangement links TRBV7-2 to TRBJ1-2; 9 bases fit TRBD1. CDR1 and CDR2 (germline): SGHTA, FQGNSA. Germline trimming cut 5 bases from V and 0 bases from J; bases unmatched to any gene: 4. The CDR3 totals 15 residues.

The chain links TRBV5-8 to TRBJ2-4; TRBD1 matches 9 bases. The V gene's germline CDR1 is SGHTS and CDR2 YDEGEE. Germline trimming cut 8 bases from V and 9 bases from J; bases unmatched to any gene: 9. This CDR3 has 13 residues. The CDR3 DNA sequence: TGTGCCAGTGAGCCCGGACAGGGGTCCATTCAGTACTTC. Protein sequence: CASEPGQGSIQYF.

Only one count was recorded for this clone. The chain has TRBV30 and TRBJ1-5; possible D gene TRBD1, 5 bases. There are 13 residues in the CDR3. Trimming shortened V by 1 base and J by 7 bases, and 11 bases separated the two germline ends. Germline assignment: CDR1 GTSNPN and CDR2 SVGIG (reference sequence). Here the CDR3 DNA reads TGTGCCTGGAGTGGCCAGGGTGGCCAGCCCCAGCATTTT. Translation: CAWSGQGGQPQHF.

This chain uses TRBV2 with TRBJ2-7; D remains ambiguous. The CDR3 spans 10 residues. V lost 3 bases to trimming and J lost 3 bases, with 0 bases between them. Per the germline V gene, CDR1 is SNHLY and CDR2 is FYNNEI. CDR3 sequence: CASSDYEQYF. For the CDR3, the DNA is TGTGCCAGCAGTGACTACGAGCAGTACTTC.

J is TRBJ2-7 and V is TRBV18; 12 positions agree with TRBD1. V was clipped by 3 bases and J by 6 bases; unmatched bases: 3. This CDR3 region has 14 residues. CDR1 is KGHSH and CDR2 is LQKENI in the germline V gene. CDR3 DNA: TGTGCCAGCTCACCTGCGGGACAGGGGGCCGAGCAGTACTTC. Residues: CASSPAGQGAEQYF.

This clone was observed a few times. The rearrangement joins TRBV6-5 to TRBJ1-2; 9 bases are shared with TRBD1. Looked up from germline, CDR1 is MNHEY and CDR2 is SVGAGI. Losses at the gene ends were 4 bases for V and 7 bases for J; bases not matched to a gene: 1. The CDR3 extends over 12 amino acids. CDR3 DNA: TGTGCCAGCAGTTCGACAGGGGGTGGCTACACCTTC. Translated, it gives CASSSTGGGYTF.

The J gene is TRBJ1-2, the V gene TRBV9, with D hard to call. The length of the CDR3 is 12 residues. Germline V CDR1 and CDR2: SGDLS, YYNGEE. V shed 4 bases and J shed 8 bases, with 12 bases lying between them. The CDR3 spells CASSQAGGGYTF. CDR3 nucleotide sequence: TGTGCCAGCAGCCAGGCAGGAGGGGGCTACACCTTC.

This sequence joins TRBV2 and TRBJ2-7; the D call may be TRBD1 or TRBD2 (5 bases each). The V gene lost 6 bases and the J gene lost 2 bases, with 35 bases spanning the gap. The CDR3 runs to 21 residues. The germline CDR1 and CDR2 sequences are SNHLY and FYNNEI. CDR3: CASSGVLGDPRFRTSPYEQYF. CDR3 nucleotides: TGTGCCAGCAGCGGGGTCCTAGGGGACCCGCGATTTAGGACATCTCCCTACGAGCAGTACTTC.

This chain links TRBV28 with TRBJ2-1, with TRBD2 matching 7 bases. This CDR3 has 14 amino acids. Germline-derived CDR1 and CDR2 are MDHEN and SYDVKM. Unmatched junction bases numbered 6, after V lost 3 bases and J lost 7 bases. The chain's CDR3 is CASSLGGPFNEQFF. CDR3 nucleotide sequence: TGTGCCAGCAGTTTGGGAGGGCCATTTAATGAGCAGTTCTTC. The full variable domain, in which reference TRBV28 and TRBJ2-1 provide the parts outside the CDR3, is DVKVTQSSRYLVKRTGEKVFLECVQDMDHENMFWYRQDPGLGLRLIYFSYDVKMKEKGDIPEGYSVSREKKERFSLILESASTNQTSMYLCASSLGGPFNEQFFGPGTRLTVL.

The chain recombines TRBV25-1 with TRBJ2-6; unclear D gene. This CDR3 has 16 residues. Trimming removed 3 bases at V and 0 bases at J, with 9 bases between. Germline V CDR1 and CDR2: MGHDK, SYGVNS. Written as DNA, the CDR3 is TGTGCCAGCAGTGAGGCACGAGACTCTGGGGCCAACGTCCTGACTTTC. It specifies CASSEARDSGANVLTF.

This chain's CDR3 is CASSSPSGQGGTTEAFF. As DNA, the CDR3 is TGTGCCAGCAGTTCGCCGTCCGGACAGGGGGGGACCACTGAAGCTTTCTTT. This rearrangement joins TRBV27 to TRBJ1-1; 10 bases line up with TRBD1. V lost 4 bases and J lost 4; bases outside the gene matches: 12. CDR3 length: 17 residues. Germline V lookup: CDR1 MNHEY, CDR2 SMNVEV (reference sequence).